A single sample gave rise to the 18 T cell receptor beta chains below, sequenced in a study of radiotherapy plus CTLA-4 blockade in lung cancer. The assay was immunoSEQ multiplex PCR, and TCRdb's table has in-frame clones only and misses some. The table lists 35,000 to 45,000 clones, around 83% of them singletons, with about 5.8% in the top ten. Source: peripheral blood, taken from a patient treated with radiotherapy plus ipilimumab. These receptors were obtained from a human donor with non-small cell lung cancer who had stable disease on radiotherapy plus ipilimumab.

The chain uses TRBV18 and TRBJ1-4, with 9 nucleotides matching TRBD1. The germline V gene encodes CDR1 KGHSH and CDR2 LQKENI. The J segment lost 7 bases and the V segment lost 2 bases, leaving 8 bases of the junction unmatched. This CDR3 is 16 amino acids long. The CDR3 sequence is CASSPNDRTGAEKLFF. Here the CDR3 DNA reads TGTGCCAGCTCACCAAATGACCGGACAGGGGCTGAAAAACTGTTTTTT. The full variable domain, rest sourced from reference TRBV18 and TRBJ1-4, is NAGVMQNPRHLVRRRGQEARLRCSPMKGHSHVYWYRQLPEEGLKFMVYLQKENIIDESGMPKERFSAEFPKEGPSILRIQQVVRGDSAAYFCASSPNDRTGAEKLFFGSGTQLSVL.

This clone was detected only a few times. The chain has TRBV9 and TRBJ2-7; 8 bases match TRBD2. The V gene end was trimmed by 0 bases and the J gene end by 6 bases; junction bases not matched to a gene: 2. CDR1 and CDR2 (germline): SGDLS, YYNGEE. The CDR3 length is 13 residues. In DNA, the CDR3 is TGTGCCAGCAGCGTAGGGACTAGCACCGAGCAGTACTTC. Its protein product is CASSVGTSTEQYF.

The chain recombines TRBV27 with TRBJ2-1, with 9 bases lining up with TRBD1. V was pared by 5 bases and J by 1 base, with 6 bases of the junction left unmatched. From germline, CDR1 is MNHEY and CDR2 SMNVEV (reference sequence). This CDR3 has 16 amino acids. CDR3 sequence: CASSSTGTGSYNEQFF. CDR3 sequence (DNA): TGTGCCAGCAGTAGTACCGGGACAGGGTCCTACAATGAGCAGTTCTTC.

The chain uses TRBV28 and TRBJ2-3, with D unclear. The length of the CDR3 is 12 residues. V was shortened by 8 bases and J by 6 bases, with 12 bases between the two germline ends. CDR1 is MDHEN, CDR2 SYDVKM, per germline. The CDR3: CASGRVTDTQYF. Written as DNA, the CDR3 is TGTGCCAGCGGGCGTGTTACGGATACGCAGTATTTT.

V and J are TRBV15 and TRBJ2-7; TRBD2 matches 7 bases. CDR3 size: 14 residues. Germline loops: CDR1 LNHNV, CDR2 YYDKDF (reference sequence). The V segment lost 9 bases and the J segment 4 bases; nucleotides outside the gene matches: 12. CDR3 in DNA: TGTGCCACTCAAGTGGGGGGGAGAATTTACGAGCAGTACTTC. Translating it yields CATQVGGRIYEQYF.

This chain links TRBV28 with TRBJ2-5; tentatively, D is TRBD1 (6 bases). Trimming took off 5 bases at V and 3 bases at J, with 16 bases between the two ends. The CDR3 runs 15 residues. Germline CDR1 and CDR2: MDHEN and SYDVKM. The CDR3 bases are TGTGCCAGCAGTAAGTCAGGGGCCGGGGAAGAGACCCAGTACTTC. Amino acids: CASSKSGAGEETQYF.

The chain employs TRBV7-9 and TRBJ2-7; the D gene is possibly TRBD1 (5 bases). Germline V gene data show CDR1 as SEHNR and CDR2 as FQNEAQ (reference sequence). The length of the CDR3 is 16 residues. Trimming left V 5 bases short and J 4 bases short, with 21 bases between. CDR3 nucleotides: TGTGCCAGCAGCATTAGCATGGGGCTATCCCTTTACGAGCAGTACTTC. Encoded protein: CASSISMGLSLYEQYF.

The genes are TRBV18 and TRBJ2-7; TRBD1 agrees at 8 bases. The CDR3 runs to 13 residues. Germline V gene sequence: CDR1 KGHSH, CDR2 LQKENI. The junction had 5 bases not matched to a gene; V was cut back by 3 bases and J by 7 bases. The DNA of the CDR3 is TGTGCCAGCTCACCCCTTACAGGGGGAGAGCAGTACTTC. It is translated as CASSPLTGGEQYF.

V usage is TRBV9 and J usage is TRBJ1-3, with D tentatively TRBD1 (5 bases). Looked up from germline, CDR1 is SGDLS and CDR2 is YYNGEE. Trimming pared 0 bases from V and 0 bases from J, leaving 13 bases between. This CDR3 has 17 residues. The CDR3 spells CASSVAPDTRSGNTIYF. The CDR3 coding sequence is TGTGCCAGCAGCGTAGCCCCGGACACTCGCTCTGGAAACACCATATATTTT. Full variable domain (missing parts from reference TRBV9 and TRBJ1-3): DSGVTQTPKHLITATGQRVTLRCSPRSGDLSVYWYQQSLDQGLQFLIQYYNGEERAKGNILERFSAQQFPDLHSELNLSSLELGDSALYFCASSVAPDTRSGNTIYFGEGSWLTVV.

The chain uses TRBV27 and TRBJ2-7; 7 bases align to TRBD1. Per the germline V gene, CDR1 is MNHEY and CDR2 is SMNVEV (reference sequence). V was pared by 1 base and J by 1 base, with 1 base of the junction left unmatched. CDR3 length: 14 residues. As DNA, the CDR3 is TGTGCCAGCAGTTTATACAGGGGATCCTACGAGCAGTACTTC. Encoded protein: CASSLYRGSYEQYF.

The V and J genes are TRBV5-1 and TRBJ2-5; weak D call: TRBD1 (5 bases). Germline values: CDR1 SGHRS, CDR2 YFSETQ. This CDR3 spans 16 amino acids. V was pared by 0 bases and J by 1 base, with 13 bases between. CDR3 sequence: CASSLGGGRVQETQYF. The CDR3 DNA reads as TGCGCCAGCAGCTTGGGCGGCGGCAGGGTCCAAGAGACCCAGTACTTC.

This clone turned up a few times. V usage is TRBV7-9 and J usage is TRBJ1-2, with D possibly TRBD1 on 5 matching bases. Germline V gene lookup returns CDR1 SEHNR and CDR2 FQNEAQ (reference sequence). Trimming took 3 bases from V and 4 from J, leaving 6 bases between them. This CDR3 has 12 amino acids. The CDR3 bases are TGTGCCAGCAGCTTCGACAGCTATGGCTACACCTTC. Its translation: CASSFDSYGYTF.

The chain links TRBV5-1 to TRBJ1-1, with D possibly matching TRBD1 (5 bases). Germline assignment: CDR1 SGHRS and CDR2 YFSETQ. The CDR3 totals 15 residues. V was pared by 1 base and J by 0 bases, with 10 bases between. Written as DNA, the CDR3 is TGCGCCAGCAGCTTGTCGGGGGAGTTGAACACTGAAGCTTTCTTT. Protein: CASSLSGELNTEAFF.

The rearrangement joins TRBV27 to TRBJ2-2, with D tentatively TRBD1 (6 bases). The ends were cut back, 6 bases at V and 1 base at J, with 15 bases in the middle. The CDR3 sequence is 16 residues long. Germline V lookup: CDR1 MNHEY, CDR2 SMNVEV (reference sequence). CDR3: CASRLTIRGNTGELFF. The CDR3 nucleotides read TGTGCCAGCAGGCTTACTATCAGGGGGAACACCGGGGAGCTGTTTTTT.

This CDR3 is CASSEAVFGNNEQFF. CDR3 coding DNA: TGTGCCAGCAGTGAAGCGGTGTTCGGGAACAATGAGCAGTTCTTC. The V gene is TRBV2, the J gene TRBJ2-1, with a weak D call TRBD2 (5 bases). The CDR3 extends over 15 amino acids. V was trimmed by 0 bases and J by 5 bases, leaving 11 bases between them. Germline values: CDR1 SNHLY, CDR2 FYNNEI.

The chain is built from TRBV2 and TRBJ2-7; 9 bases agree with TRBD1. Trimming cost V 5 bases and J 1 base; bases outside gene matches: 6. The CDR3 runs to 15 residues. Germline CDR1 reads SNHLY; CDR2 reads FYNNEI. The CDR3 nucleotides read TGTGCCAGCAGTAATCGACAGGGGGTGTCCTACGAGCAGTACTTC. It encodes CASSNRQGVSYEQYF. The entire variable domain, with the rest obtained from reference TRBV2 and TRBJ2-7, is as follows: EPEVTQTPSHQVTQMGQEVILRCVPISNHLYFYWYRQILGQKVEFLVSFYNNEISEKSEIFDDQFSVERPDGSNFTLKIRSTKLEDSAMYFCASSNRQGVSYEQYFGPGTRLTVT.

In this sample, this clone turned up a few times. The CDR3 reads CAIGPLNQPQHF. The CDR3 bases are TGTGCCATCGGCCCGCTCAATCAGCCCCAGCATTTT. The chain combines TRBV10-3 with TRBJ1-5, with unresolved D. Germline V lookup: CDR1 ENHRY, CDR2 SYGVKD. V was trimmed by 8 bases and J by 3 bases, leaving 8 bases between them. There are 12 residues in the CDR3.

The rearrangement joins TRBV10-3 to TRBJ2-1, with TRBD1 matching 8 bases. The V and J ends lost 6 bases and 7 bases, in that order; junction bases with no gene match: 11. The CDR3 runs to 15 residues. CDR1 is ENHRY and CDR2 is SYGVKD in the germline V gene. CDR3 in amino acids: CAIRGAGGKKNEQFF. CDR3 bases: TGTGCCATCAGGGGAGCAGGGGGCAAGAAGAATGAGCAGTTCTTC.